These T cell receptor beta chains were read from a single sample in a study of PD-1 blockade in classical Hodgkin lymphoma. The assay was immunoSEQ multiplex PCR, and TCRdb's table has in-frame clones only and misses some. This table has under 95,000 clones, more than 85% appearing once. Specimen: peripheral blood mononuclear cells (PBMCs), collected at baseline. The receptors were gathered from a human donor with classical Hodgkin lymphoma. Both conserved end residues are part of each CDR3. The order of the fields is clone size, V gene, D gene, J gene, CDR3 DNA, CDR3 protein. The D gene is left open where the match is weak. A row's size may be missing; if present it is once, few, many or a size class.

NA	TRBV18	TRBD2	TRBJ2-7	TGTGCCAGCTCACCAGCAGGGCGGGAGCACGAGCAGTACTTC	CASSPAGREHEQYF
NA	TRBV7-6	NA	TRBJ2-3	TGTGCCAGCAACGAGGAACTGTTCACAGATACGCAGTATTTT	CASNEELFTDTQYF
NA	TRBV19	NA	TRBJ1-5	TGTGCCAGTAGTATTGTTTCGTTGCAGCCCCAGCATTTT	CASSIVSLQPQHF
NA	TRBV30	NA	TRBJ1-5	TGTGCCTGGGGGGACGGGATAAATCAGCCCCAGCATTTT	CAWGDGINQPQHF
NA	TRBV10-3	NA	TRBJ2-3	TGTGCCATCAGGTCTTATGGTGCGACAGATACGCAGTATTTT	CAIRSYGATDTQYF
NA	TRBV11-2	NA	TRBJ1-5	TGTGCCAGCAGCTTAGTCGGCGATCAGCCCCAGCATTTT	CASSLVGDQPQHF
NA	TRBV7-8	TRBD2	TRBJ2-2	TGTGCCAGCAGCTGGTCAGTGCTAGCGGGGAACACCGGGGAGCTGTTTTTT	CASSWSVLAGNTGELFF
NA	TRBV7-9	TRBD1	TRBJ1-2	TGTGCCAGCAGCACTCGACAGGGGAACTATGGCTACACCTTC	CASSTRQGNYGYTF
NA	TRBV27	NA	TRBJ2-1	TGTGCCAGCAGCCTAAACAATGAGCAGTTCTTC	CASSLNNEQFF
NA	TRBV6-1	NA	TRBJ1-4	TGTGCCAGCACCCGACATACTAATGAAAAACTGTTTTTT	CASTRHTNEKLFF
NA	TRBV27	NA	TRBJ2-7	TGTGCCAGCAGCCCAAGCTCCTACGAGCAGTACTTC	CASSPSSYEQYF
once	TRBV7-3	NA	TRBJ2-5	TGTGCCAGCAGCGAGGGACAAGAGACCCAGTACTTC	CASSEGQETQYF
NA	TRBV13	NA	TRBJ2-1	TGTGCCAGCAGCTTAGGTGGATCTGCGGTAGGGTACTACAATGAGCAGTTCTTC	CASSLGGSAVGYYNEQFF
NA	TRBV10-1	NA	TRBJ2-5	TGCGCCAGCATTGGAACTACTAAAGAGACCCAGTACTTC	CASIGTTKETQYF
NA	TRBV5-8	NA	TRBJ2-6	TGTGCCAGCAGCTCGACGTGGGCTGGGGCCAACGTCCTGACTTTC	CASSSTWAGANVLTF
NA	TRBV7-8	NA	TRBJ2-4	TGTGCCAGCAGCTTCTCTGGGGGGACAGCCAAAAACATTCAGTACTTC	CASSFSGGTAKNIQYF
NA	TRBV4-1	NA	TRBJ2-7	TGCGCCAGCAGCCAATCCGGCCTATCTCCTTACGAGCAGTACTTC	CASSQSGLSPYEQYF
NA	TRBV18	TRBD1	TRBJ1-2	TGTGCCAGCTCACCAAGTCAACAGGGGGCGGATGGCTATGGCTACACCTTC	CASSPSQQGADGYGYTF
once	TRBV19	NA	TRBJ2-6	TGTGCCAGTATAGGGTTTCCTCTCTCTGGGGCCAACGTCCTGACTTTC	CASIGFPLSGANVLTF
NA	TRBV27	NA	TRBJ2-3	TGTGCCAGCAGTGGCATGACTAGGGCGGCAGATACGCAGTATTTT	CASSGMTRAADTQYF
NA	TRBV7-9	NA	TRBJ1-1	TGTGCCAGCAGCTTAGAACCAGAGAACACTGAAGCTTTCTTT	CASSLEPENTEAFF
NA	TRBV19	TRBD2	TRBJ2-5	TGTGCCAGTAGTCCGGCGGGGGGGCGTATTTTGGATGGCCAAGAGACCCAGTACTTC	CASSPAGGRILDGQETQYF
NA	TRBV7-8	NA	TRBJ2-7	TGTGCCAGCAGCTTAGAGGGGGGGGCCTCCTACGAGCAGTACTTC	CASSLEGGASYEQYF
NA	TRBV6-5	TRBD1	TRBJ1-1	TGTGCCAGCAGTTACCCGGACAGGACCGCTTTCTTT	CASSYPDRTAFF
NA	TRBV28	NA	TRBJ2-3	TGTGCCAGCAGTGTAAGTAGGTCCTACACTACAGATACGCAGTATTTT	CASSVSRSYTTDTQYF
NA	TRBV27	NA	TRBJ1-1	TGTGCCAGCAGTTTAAGCGACAGGCCTGAAGCTTTCTTT	CASSLSDRPEAFF
NA	TRBV5-1	NA	TRBJ1-1	TGCGCCAGCAGCGCCGACAGGTACGACACTGAAGCTTTCTTT	CASSADRYDTEAFF
NA	TRBV7-3	NA	TRBJ2-3	TGTGCCAGCAGCTTAGAAGGGGCAGATACGCAGTATTTT	CASSLEGADTQYF
once	TRBV6-6	TRBD2	TRBJ2-7	TGTGCCAGCAGCCCACGGGGAGGGGAGGGGTACGAGCAGTACTTC	CASSPRGGEGYEQYF
NA	TRBV6-4	TRBD1	TRBJ2-1	TGTGCCAGCAATCCGGGACAGGGTCATGAGCAGTTCTTC	CASNPGQGHEQFF
NA	TRBV6-1	NA	TRBJ1-5	TGTGCCAGCAGTGAGGAGAGGGAGTGGCAGCCCCAGCATTTT	CASSEEREWQPQHF